The TCR beta chain under discussion was sequenced for a study of shared clonotypes between healthy human individuals. The study's findings and limits: Among non-shared clonotypes, generation probabilities were lower than among those shared by all four donors.

With regard to this clone: Its target is not known.

The method was immunoSEQ multiplex PCR; TCRdb's version includes in-frame clones alone and lacks a portion of them. This table has around 700,000 clones, roughly 73% appearing once. CD4+ cell separation produced CD45RA+ naive and CD45RA-negative memory subsets. This clonotype was sampled from a woman in her twenties or thirties in good health. Sequences were obtained from memory CD4+ T cells sorted from blood. Subset denoted: CD45RA-negative fraction.

This CDR3 is CASRLGGVAQETQYF. The CDR3 region has the DNA TGCGCCAGCAGACTTGGTGGGGTAGCCCAAGAGACCCAGTACTTC. The chain recombines TRBV5-1 with TRBJ2-5; D gene ambiguous. Trimming cost V 5 bases and J 1 base, with 15 bases left between them. CDR3 length: 15 residues. Germline V gene lookup returns CDR1 SGHRS and CDR2 YFSETQ.